This T cell receptor beta chain was documented in a study of T cell responses to AZD1222 COVID-19 vaccine. Study-wide results and limits: Only a handful of people who got AZD1222 tested seropositive at baseline. Close to half of spike-specific TCRs reportedly recognize unmutated variant regions. The donors showed a predominance of white British ancestry and of females, with possible underestimation of clonal diversity.

Germline CDR1 and CDR2: SGHRS and YFSETQ. The V segment lost 3 bases and the J segment 4 bases; nucleotides outside the gene matches: 4. This CDR3 is 15 amino acids long. Worth noting for this clone: The target antigen is unknown.

TCRdb's copy holds only in-frame clones and misses some; the assay was immunoSEQ multiplex PCR. The sample has about 110,000 clones, 80% to 95% seen once. The sequence was collected from an adult in good health. The material sequenced was peripheral blood, taken on day 0 of AZD1222 vaccination. The V and J genes are TRBV5-1 and TRBJ2-2; 9 positions agree with TRBD2. As DNA, the CDR3 is TGCGCCAGCAGCTCCCTAGCGGGGATCACCGGGGAGCTGTTTTTT. Encoded protein: CASSSLAGITGELFF.